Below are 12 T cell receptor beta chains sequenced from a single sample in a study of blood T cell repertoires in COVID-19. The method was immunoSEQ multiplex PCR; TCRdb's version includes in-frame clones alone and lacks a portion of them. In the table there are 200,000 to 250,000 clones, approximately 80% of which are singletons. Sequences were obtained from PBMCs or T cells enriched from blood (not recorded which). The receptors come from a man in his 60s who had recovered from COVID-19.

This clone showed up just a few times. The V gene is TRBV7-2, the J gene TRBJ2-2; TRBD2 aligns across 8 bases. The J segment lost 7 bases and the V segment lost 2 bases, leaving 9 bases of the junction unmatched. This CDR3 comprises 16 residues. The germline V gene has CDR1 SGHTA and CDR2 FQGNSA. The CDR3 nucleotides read TGTGCCAGCAGCTTACAGGGGACTAGAAGTGGCGGGGAGCTGTTTTTT. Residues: CASSLQGTRSGGELFF.

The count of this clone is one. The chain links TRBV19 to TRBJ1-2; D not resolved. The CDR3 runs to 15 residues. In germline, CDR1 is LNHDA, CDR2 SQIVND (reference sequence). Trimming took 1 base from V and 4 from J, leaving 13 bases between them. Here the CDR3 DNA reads TGTGCCAGTAGTATAGGAGTGGGGAGGAGCTATGGCTACACCTTC. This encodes CASSIGVGRSYGYTF.

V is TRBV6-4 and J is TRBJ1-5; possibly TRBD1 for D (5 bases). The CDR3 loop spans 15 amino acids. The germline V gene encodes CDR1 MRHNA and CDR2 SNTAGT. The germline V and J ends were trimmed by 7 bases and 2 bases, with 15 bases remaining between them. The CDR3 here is CASKHMTDCNQPQHF. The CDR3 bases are TGTGCCAGCAAACATATGACAGACTGCAATCAGCCCCAGCATTTT.

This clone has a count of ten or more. CDR3 coding DNA: TGTGCCAGCAGCCTCACGGACAGATTTTCGAACACTGAAGCTTTCTTT. This codes for CASSLTDRFSNTEAFF. The V call is TRBV7-9, the J call TRBJ1-1; D might be TRBD1 (6 bases). V gave up 5 bases and J gave up 1 base, with 17 bases separating them. The germline V gene has CDR1 SEHNR and CDR2 FQNEAQ (reference sequence). The CDR3 is 16 residues long.

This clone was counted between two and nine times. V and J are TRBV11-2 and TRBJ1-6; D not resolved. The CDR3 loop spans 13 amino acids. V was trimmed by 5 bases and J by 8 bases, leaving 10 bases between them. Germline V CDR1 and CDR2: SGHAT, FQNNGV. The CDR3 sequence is CASSTRGDSPLHF. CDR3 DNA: TGTGCCAGCAGCACTCGCGGGGATTCACCCCTCCACTTT.

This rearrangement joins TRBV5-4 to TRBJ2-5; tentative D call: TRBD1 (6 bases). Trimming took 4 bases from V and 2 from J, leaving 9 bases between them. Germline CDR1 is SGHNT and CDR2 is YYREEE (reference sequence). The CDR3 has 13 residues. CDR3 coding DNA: TGTGCCAGCAGCACGACAGGTCAAGAGACCCAGTACTTC. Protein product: CASSTTGQETQYF.

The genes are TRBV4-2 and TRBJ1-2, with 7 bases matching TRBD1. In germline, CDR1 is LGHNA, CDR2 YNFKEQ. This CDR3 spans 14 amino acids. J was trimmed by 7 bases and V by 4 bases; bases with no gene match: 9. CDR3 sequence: CASSRGTARGGYTF. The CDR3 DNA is TGTGCCAGCAGCCGAGGGACAGCGAGGGGTGGCTACACCTTC.

CDR3 DNA sequence: TGTGCCAGCAGCAACAGGAGCTCTGGAAACACCATATATTTT. Translating gives CASSNRSSGNTIYF. The V call is TRBV11-3, the J call TRBJ1-3, with D possibly TRBD1 on 5 matching bases. From germline, CDR1 is SGHNT and CDR2 YENEEA. The length of the CDR3 is 14 residues. The V end was cut by 5 bases, the J end by 0 bases, with 8 bases between.

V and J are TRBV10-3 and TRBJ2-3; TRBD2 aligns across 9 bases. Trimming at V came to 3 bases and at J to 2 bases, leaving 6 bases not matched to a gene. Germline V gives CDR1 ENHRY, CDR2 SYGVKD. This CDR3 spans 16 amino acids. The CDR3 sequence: CAISEISGGYTDTQYF. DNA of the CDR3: TGTGCCATCAGTGAAATTAGCGGGGGATACACAGATACGCAGTATTTT.

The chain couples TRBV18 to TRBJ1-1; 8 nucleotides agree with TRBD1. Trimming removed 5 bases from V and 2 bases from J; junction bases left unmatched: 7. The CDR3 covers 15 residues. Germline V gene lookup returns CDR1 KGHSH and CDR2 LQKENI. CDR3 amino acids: CASSMDRVENTEAFF. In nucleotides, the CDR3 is TGTGCCAGCTCAATGGACAGGGTGGAAAACACTGAAGCTTTCTTT.

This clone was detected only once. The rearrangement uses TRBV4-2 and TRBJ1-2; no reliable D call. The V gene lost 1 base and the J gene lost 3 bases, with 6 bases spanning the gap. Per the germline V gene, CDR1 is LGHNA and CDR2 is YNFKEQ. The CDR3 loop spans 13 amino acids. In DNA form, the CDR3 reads TGTGCCAGCAGCCAAGGGACTGACTATGGCTACACCTTC. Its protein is CASSQGTDYGYTF.

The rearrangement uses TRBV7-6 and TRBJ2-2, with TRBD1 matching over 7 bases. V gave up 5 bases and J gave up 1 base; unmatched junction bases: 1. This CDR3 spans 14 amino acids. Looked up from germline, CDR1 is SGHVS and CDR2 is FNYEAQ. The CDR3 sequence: CASSRDRNTGELFF. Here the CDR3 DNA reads TGTGCCAGCAGCCGGGACAGGAACACCGGGGAGCTGTTTTTT.